This TCR beta chain was sequenced during a study of shared clonotypes between healthy human individuals. Germline V gene data show CDR1 as KGHSH and CDR2 as LQKENI. CDR3 size: 18 residues. The V segment lost 4 bases and the J segment 1 base; nucleotides outside the gene matches: 7. Repertoires were generated with immunoSEQ multiplex PCR, while TCRdb's copy carries only in-frame clones and drops some. In the table there are more than 850,000 clones, about 84% of which are singletons. The origin of this receptor is a man younger than 35 in good health. Some clones in this sample may be carry-over from other donors' samples. Sequenced sample: memory CD4+ T cells from PBMCs. Subset meaning: CD45RA-negative fraction. This chain joins TRBV18 and TRBJ2-1; TRBD2 matches at 13 bases. In nucleotides, the CDR3 is TGTGCCAGCTCACTAACTAGCGGGAGGGCCTGGTCCTACAATGAGCAGTTCTTC. It codes for CASSLTSGRAWSYNEQFF.